This TCR beta chain comes out of a study of T-cell memory formation after mild COVID-19. Germline-derived CDR1 and CDR2 are DFQATT and SNEGSKA (reference sequence). The CDR3 spans 18 residues. The V end lost 0 bases, the J end lost 5 bases, and 23 bases lay between the germline ends. Study-wide points: Contracting clones from day 15 to 85 showed balanced CD4/CD8; later expanders favored CD4+. Cross-reactive memory apparently joined, as some responding clones appeared in pre-infection memory.

TCRdb re-called the 5' RACE reads through MiXCR, storing one row per CDR3 protein. The table records hundreds of thousands of distinct CDR3 sequences, around 27% of them present only once. This clonotype was found a few times. Its antigen remains unknown. The TCR comes from an adult woman who had mild COVID-19 (a few samples of this study predate the infection). Cell type and time point are not known. The genes are TRBV20-1 and TRBJ2-4; D perhaps matches TRBD1 (6 bases). Sequencing used PBMCs or a T cell subset sorted from them (not recorded which). For the CDR3, the DNA is TGCAGTGCTAGAGAGAGCCTGGGGCAGGGGAGAGGAGAAAACATTCAGTACTTC. Protein sequence: CSARESLGQGRGENIQYF.